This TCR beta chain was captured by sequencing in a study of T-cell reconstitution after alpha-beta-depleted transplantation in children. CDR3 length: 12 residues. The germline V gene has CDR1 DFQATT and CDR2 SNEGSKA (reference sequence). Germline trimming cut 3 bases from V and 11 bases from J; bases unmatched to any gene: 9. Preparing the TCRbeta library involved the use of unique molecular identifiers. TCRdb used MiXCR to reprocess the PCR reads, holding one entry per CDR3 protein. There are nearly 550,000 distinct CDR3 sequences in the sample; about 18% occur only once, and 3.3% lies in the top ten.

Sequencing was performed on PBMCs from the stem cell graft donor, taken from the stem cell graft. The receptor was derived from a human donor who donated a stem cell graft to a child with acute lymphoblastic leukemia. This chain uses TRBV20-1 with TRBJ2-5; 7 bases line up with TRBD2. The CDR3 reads CSARKKWEGQYF. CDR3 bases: TGCAGTGCTAGGAAAAAGTGGGAGGGTCAGTACTTC.